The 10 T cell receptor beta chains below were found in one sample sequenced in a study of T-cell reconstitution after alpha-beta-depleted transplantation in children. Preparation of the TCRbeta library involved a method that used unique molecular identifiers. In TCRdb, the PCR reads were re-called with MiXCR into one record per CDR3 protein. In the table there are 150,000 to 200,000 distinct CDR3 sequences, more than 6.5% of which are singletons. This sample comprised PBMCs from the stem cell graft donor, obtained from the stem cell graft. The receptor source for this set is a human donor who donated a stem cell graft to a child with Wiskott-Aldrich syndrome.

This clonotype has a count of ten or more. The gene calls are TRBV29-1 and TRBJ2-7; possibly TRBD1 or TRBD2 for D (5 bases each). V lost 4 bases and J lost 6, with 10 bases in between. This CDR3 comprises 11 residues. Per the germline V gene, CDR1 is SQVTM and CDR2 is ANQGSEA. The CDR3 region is CSVGSGTEQYF. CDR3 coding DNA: TGCAGCGTTGGCTCCGGGACCGAGCAGTACTTC.

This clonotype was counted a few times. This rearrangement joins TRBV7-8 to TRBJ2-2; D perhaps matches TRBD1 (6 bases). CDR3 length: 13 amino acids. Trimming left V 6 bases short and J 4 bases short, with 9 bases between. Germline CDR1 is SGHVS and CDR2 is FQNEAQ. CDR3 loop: CASRVGGTGELFF. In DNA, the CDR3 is TGTGCCAGCAGGGTAGGGGGCACCGGGGAGCTGTTTTTT.

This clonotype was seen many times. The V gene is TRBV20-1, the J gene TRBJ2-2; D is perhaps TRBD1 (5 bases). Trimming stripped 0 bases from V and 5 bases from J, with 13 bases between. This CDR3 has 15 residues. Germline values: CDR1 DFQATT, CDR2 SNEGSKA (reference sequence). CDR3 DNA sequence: TGCAGTGCTAGAGATTCAGGGCAAGGAACCGGGGAGCTGTTTTTT. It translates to CSARDSGQGTGELFF.

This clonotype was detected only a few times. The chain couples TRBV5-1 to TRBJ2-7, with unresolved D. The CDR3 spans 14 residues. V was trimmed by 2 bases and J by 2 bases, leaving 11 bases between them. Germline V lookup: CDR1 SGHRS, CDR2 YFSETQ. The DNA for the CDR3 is TGCGCCAGCAGCTTAACGGGCTTGGCCTACGAGCAGTACTTC. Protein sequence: CASSLTGLAYEQYF.

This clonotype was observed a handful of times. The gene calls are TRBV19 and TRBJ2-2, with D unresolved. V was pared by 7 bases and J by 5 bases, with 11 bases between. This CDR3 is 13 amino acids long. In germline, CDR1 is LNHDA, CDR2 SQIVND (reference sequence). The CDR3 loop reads CASNVMGTGELFF. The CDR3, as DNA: TGTGCCAGTAACGTAATGGGGACCGGGGAGCTGTTTTTT.

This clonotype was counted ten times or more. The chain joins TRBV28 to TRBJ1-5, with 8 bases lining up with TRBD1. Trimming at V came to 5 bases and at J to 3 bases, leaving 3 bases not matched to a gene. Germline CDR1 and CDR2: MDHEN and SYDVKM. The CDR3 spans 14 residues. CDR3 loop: CASSHRGNNQPQHF. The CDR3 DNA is TGTGCCAGCAGTCACAGGGGGAACAATCAGCCCCAGCATTTT.

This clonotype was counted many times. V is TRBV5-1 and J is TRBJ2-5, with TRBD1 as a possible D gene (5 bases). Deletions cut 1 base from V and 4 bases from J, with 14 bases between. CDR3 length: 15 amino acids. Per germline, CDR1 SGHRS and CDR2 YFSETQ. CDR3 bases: TGCGCCAGCAGCTTGAAGGGGATGATGGGAGAGACCCAGTACTTC. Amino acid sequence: CASSLKGMMGETQYF.

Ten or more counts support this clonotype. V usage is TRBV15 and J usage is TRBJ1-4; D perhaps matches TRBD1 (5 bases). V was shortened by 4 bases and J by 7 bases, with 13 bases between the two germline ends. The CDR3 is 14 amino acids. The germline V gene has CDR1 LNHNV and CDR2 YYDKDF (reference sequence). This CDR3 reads CATSTGQLGEKLFF. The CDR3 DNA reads TGTGCCACCAGCACGGGGCAACTGGGTGAAAAACTGTTTTTT.

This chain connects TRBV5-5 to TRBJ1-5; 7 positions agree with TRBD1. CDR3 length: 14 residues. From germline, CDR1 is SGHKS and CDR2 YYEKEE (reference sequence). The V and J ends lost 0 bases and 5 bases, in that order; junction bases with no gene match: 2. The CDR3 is CASSLDRGDQPQHF. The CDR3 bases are TGTGCCAGCAGCTTGGACAGGGGCGATCAGCCCCAGCATTTT.

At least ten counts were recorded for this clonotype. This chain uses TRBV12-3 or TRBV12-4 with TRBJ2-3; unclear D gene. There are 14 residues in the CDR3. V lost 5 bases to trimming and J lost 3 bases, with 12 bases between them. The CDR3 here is CASSTGITTDTQYF. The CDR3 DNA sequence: TGTGCCAGCAGTACGGGCATTACTACAGATACGCAGTATTTT.